What follows describes a single T cell receptor (beta chain). Trimming removed 5 bases at V and 1 base at J, with 20 bases between. Germline loops: CDR1 MDHEN, CDR2 SYDVKM. This CDR3 spans 17 amino acids. The source of the sample is a study of blood T cell repertoires in COVID-19. Study overall: T cells, B-cell-depleted T cells, or PBMCs supplied cDNA or gDNA.

The protocol was immunoSEQ multiplex PCR, while the TCRdb copy is restricted to in-frame clones and leaves out a portion. The sample yields about 210,000 clones, roughly 86% seen once. Categorization into cohorts depended on clinical history that participants reported. V gene TRBV28 combines with J gene TRBJ1-1, with D possibly TRBD1 on 5 matching bases. The receptor was isolated from a man aged 18-30 years with acute COVID-19. Sequencing used PBMCs or T cells enriched from blood (not recorded which). The CDR3 here is CASSPRDLRGTNTEAFF. As DNA, the CDR3 is TGTGCCAGCAGTCCACGCGATTTGCGGGGGACGAACACTGAAGCTTTCTTT.